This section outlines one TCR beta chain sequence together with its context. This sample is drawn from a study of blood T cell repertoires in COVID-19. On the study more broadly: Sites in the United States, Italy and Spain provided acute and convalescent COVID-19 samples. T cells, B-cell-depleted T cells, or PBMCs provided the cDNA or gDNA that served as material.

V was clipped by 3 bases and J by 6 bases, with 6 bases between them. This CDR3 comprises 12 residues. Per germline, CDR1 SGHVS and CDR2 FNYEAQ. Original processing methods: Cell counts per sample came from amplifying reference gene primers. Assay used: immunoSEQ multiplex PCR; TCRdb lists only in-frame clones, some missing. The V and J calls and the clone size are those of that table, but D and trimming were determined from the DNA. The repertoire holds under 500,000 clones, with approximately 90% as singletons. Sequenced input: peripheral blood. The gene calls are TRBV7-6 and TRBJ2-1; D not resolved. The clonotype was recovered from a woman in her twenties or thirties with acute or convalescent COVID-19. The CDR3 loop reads CASSFSSNEQFF. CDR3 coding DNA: TGTGCCAGCAGCTTTAGTAGCAATGAGCAGTTCTTC.